This T cell receptor (beta chain) originates from a study of T cell changes during pregnancy in multiple sclerosis. Sequenced by immunoSEQ multiplex PCR; TCRdb stores in-frame clones only, minus some. Here the sample spans 70,000 to 100,000 clones, roughly 91% being singletons. The starting material was peripheral blood, obtained in the first trimester of pregnancy. The source is a female donor with multiple sclerosis, enrolled in a pregnancy study.

The CDR3 loop reads CASSIDRAYGYNEQFF. The CDR3 DNA sequence: TGTGCCAGCAGCATAGACAGGGCATATGGGTACAATGAGCAGTTCTTC. The chain is built from TRBV7-2 and TRBJ2-1; 7 nucleotides align to TRBD1. After removal of 5 bases from V and 4 bases from J, the junction contained 11 bases not matched to a gene. The CDR3 consists of 16 residues. The germline V gene encodes CDR1 SGHTA and CDR2 FQGNSA.